The entry below describes one T cell receptor beta chain. Its cognate antigen is unknown. Use of 60 Vbeta and 13 Jbeta primers characterized the PCR. TCRdb's table, derived via immunoSEQ multiplex PCR, lists solely in-frame clones and lacks some. The data contain more than 150,000 clones, roughly 84% of them singletons. This record comes from a study of cytomegalovirus exposure and HLA in healthy donors. Overall study: Earlier work reported 100 million or so unique TCR beta sequences from about 200 million T cells. Notes on the study in general: From TCR beta sequences, most subjects' HLA-A and HLA-B alleles were reportedly predicted accurately. Later work found that TCR association rates differed between HLA loci; DRB1 had the most and HLA-C the fewest.

This CDR3 comprises 15 residues. The V gene end was trimmed by 7 bases and the J gene end by 6 bases; junction bases not matched to a gene: 7. The V gene's germline CDR1 is MNHNS and CDR2 SASEGT. The rearrangement joins TRBV6-1 to TRBJ1-6; 9 nucleotides line up with TRBD1. What was sequenced was PBMCs. The receptor was derived from a girl less than two years old in good health and CMV-seronegative. Written as DNA, the CDR3 is TGTGCCAGCACGGAAGGGACAGGGACTAATTCACCCCTCCACTTT. This sequence encodes CASTEGTGTNSPLHF.